The clone carrying this T cell receptor (beta chain) occurred many times. The antigen is unknown. These data belong to a study of T cell repertoires in cytomegalovirus infection. Study information: Public TCR beta signatures provided an indication of both CMV infection and a matching HLA type. Broader study findings: The cumulative frequency of public TCR beta families distinguished individuals who carried CMV together with the relevant HLA. Within the response measured ex vivo, HLA-C-restricted CMV-specific TCR beta clonotypes were dominant.

The trim removed 3 bases at V and 5 bases at J, leaving 3 bases unmatched. CDR3 length: 15 amino acids. Germline CDR1 is SGHTA and CDR2 is FQGTGA. TCRdb reprocessed the reads via MiXCR and lists one record per CDR3 protein. This repertoire shows almost 550,000 distinct CDR3 sequences, approximately 16% found once; its top ten account for roughly 25%. Sample: CD8+ T cells from PBMCs. The chain couples TRBV7-3 to TRBJ2-2; 10 positions match TRBD1. The source is a human donor in good health (CMV status not recorded). Some clones in this sample may be carry-over from other donors' samples. The CDR3 DNA reads as TGTGCCAGCAGCTTGGGACAGGGGTGGACCGGGGAGCTGTTTTTT. As protein: CASSLGQGWTGELFF.